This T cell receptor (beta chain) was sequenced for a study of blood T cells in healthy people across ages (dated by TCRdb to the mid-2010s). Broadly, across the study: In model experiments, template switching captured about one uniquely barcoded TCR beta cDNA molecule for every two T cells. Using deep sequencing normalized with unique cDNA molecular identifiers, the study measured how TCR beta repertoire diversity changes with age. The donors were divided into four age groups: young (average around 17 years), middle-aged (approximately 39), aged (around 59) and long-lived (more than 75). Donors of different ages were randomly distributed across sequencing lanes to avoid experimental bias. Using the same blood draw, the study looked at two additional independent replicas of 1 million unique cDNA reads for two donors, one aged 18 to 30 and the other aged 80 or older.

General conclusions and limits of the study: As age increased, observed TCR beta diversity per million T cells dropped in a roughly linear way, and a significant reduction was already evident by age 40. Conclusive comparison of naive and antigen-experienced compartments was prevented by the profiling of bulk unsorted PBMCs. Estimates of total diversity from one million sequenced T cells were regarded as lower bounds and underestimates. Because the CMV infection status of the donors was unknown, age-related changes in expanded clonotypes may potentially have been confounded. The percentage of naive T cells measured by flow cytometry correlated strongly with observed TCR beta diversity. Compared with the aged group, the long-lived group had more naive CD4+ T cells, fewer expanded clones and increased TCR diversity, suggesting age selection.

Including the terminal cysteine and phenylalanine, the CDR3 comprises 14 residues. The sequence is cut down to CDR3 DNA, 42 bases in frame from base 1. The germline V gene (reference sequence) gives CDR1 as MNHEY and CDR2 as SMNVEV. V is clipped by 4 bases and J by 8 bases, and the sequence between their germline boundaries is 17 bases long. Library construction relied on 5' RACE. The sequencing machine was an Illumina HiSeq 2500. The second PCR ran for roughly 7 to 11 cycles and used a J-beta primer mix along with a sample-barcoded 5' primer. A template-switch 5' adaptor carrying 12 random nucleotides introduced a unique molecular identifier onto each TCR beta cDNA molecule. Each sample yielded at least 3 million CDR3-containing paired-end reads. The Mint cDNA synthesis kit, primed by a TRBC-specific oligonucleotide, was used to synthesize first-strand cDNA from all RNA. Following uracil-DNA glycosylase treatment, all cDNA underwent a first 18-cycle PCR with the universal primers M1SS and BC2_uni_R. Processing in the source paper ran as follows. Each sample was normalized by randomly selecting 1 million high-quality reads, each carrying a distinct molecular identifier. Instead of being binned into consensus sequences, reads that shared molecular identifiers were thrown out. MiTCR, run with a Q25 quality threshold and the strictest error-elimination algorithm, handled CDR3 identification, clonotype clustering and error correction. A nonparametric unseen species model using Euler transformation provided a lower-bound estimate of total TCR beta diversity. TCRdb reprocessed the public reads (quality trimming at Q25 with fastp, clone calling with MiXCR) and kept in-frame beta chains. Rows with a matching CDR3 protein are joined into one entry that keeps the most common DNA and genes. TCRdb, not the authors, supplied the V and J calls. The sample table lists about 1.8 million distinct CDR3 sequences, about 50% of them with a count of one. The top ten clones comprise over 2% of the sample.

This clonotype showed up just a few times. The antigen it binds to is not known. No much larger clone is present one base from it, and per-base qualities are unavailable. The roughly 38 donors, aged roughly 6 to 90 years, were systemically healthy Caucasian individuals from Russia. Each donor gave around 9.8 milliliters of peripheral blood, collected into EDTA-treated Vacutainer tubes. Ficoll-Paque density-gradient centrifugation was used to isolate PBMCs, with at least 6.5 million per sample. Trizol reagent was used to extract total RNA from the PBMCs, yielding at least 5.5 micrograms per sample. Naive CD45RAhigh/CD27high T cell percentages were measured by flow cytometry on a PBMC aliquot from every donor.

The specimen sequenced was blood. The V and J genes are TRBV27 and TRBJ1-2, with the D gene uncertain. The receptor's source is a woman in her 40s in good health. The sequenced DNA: TGTGCCAGCAGTTCAATGGAGGGTTCGCGCGGCTACACCTTC. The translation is CASSSMEGSRGYTF.